Shown below are 27 T cell receptor beta chains from a single sample sequenced in a study of regulatory T cells in long-lasting Graves disease. To make TCR beta libraries, researchers used iRepertoire HTBI primers and Arm-PCR of CDR3 regions. TCRdb redid the calling of the multiplex PCR reads with MiXCR, one entry per CDR3 protein. The table has roughly 560,000 distinct CDR3 sequences, around 16% seen once. Time point described: newly diagnosed GD, antithyroid drugs for less than 3 months. RNA isolated from PBMCs was used to make the TCR library. The data were also submitted as part of a second study, on T cells in Graves' hyperthyroidism and ophthalmopathy.

The sequenced sample was peripheral blood mononuclear cells (PBMCs), obtained at new diagnosis, from a patient treated with antithyroid drugs. The receptors were gathered from a woman aged 35 to 59 with Graves disease.

Notes on this clonotype: This may be a read error, as it is one base from a much larger clone. V and J are TRBV12-3 or TRBV12-4 and TRBJ2-5; D is possibly TRBD2 (6 bases). Trimming stripped 7 bases from V and 11 bases from J, with 26 bases between. CDR3 length: 15 amino acids. The CDR3: CASNLRRVEEDEQYF. In DNA, the CDR3 is TGTGCCAGCAACCTAAGGAGGGTAGAGGAGGATGAGCAGTACTTC.

This chain links TRBV9 with TRBJ2-7, with a weak D call TRBD2 (6 bases). This CDR3 has 16 amino acids. The germline V gene has CDR1 SGDLS and CDR2 YYNGEE. Trimming shortened V by 2 bases and J by 0 bases, and 15 bases separated the two germline ends. The CDR3 nucleotides read TGTGCCAGCAGCGTGGGGGGTGATCAGGCCTCCTACGAGCAGTACTTC. It translates to CASSVGGDQASYEQYF.

This clonotype has just a few counts. This sequence joins TRBV19 and TRBJ1-6, with a tentative D call TRBD1 (5 bases). Germline V gives CDR1 LNHDA, CDR2 SQIVND (reference sequence). The CDR3 sequence is 19 residues long. The V end lost 5 bases, the J end lost 6 bases, and 26 bases lay between the germline ends. In DNA, the CDR3 is TGTGCCAGTAGTCCCTGGGGCGTGACAGAAGCTGTTCGTAATTCACCCCTCCACTTT. Translating it yields CASSPWGVTEAVRNSPLHF.

The chain carries TRBV5-1 and TRBJ2-7; perhaps TRBD1 as D (6 bases). V gave up 3 bases and J gave up 0 bases, with 13 bases separating them. Germline CDR1 and CDR2: SGHRS and YFSETQ. This CDR3 is built from 15 residues. The CDR3 reads CASSWGQGSSYEQYF. The CDR3 bases are TGCGCCAGCAGCTGGGGGCAGGGAAGCTCCTACGAGCAGTACTTC. Supplemented by reference TRBV5-1 and TRBJ2-7, the full variable domain reads KAGVTQTPRYLIKTRGQQVTLSCSPISGHRSVSWYQQTPGQGLQFLFEYFSETQRNKGNFPGRFSGRQFSNSRSEMNVSTLELGDSALYLCASSWGQGSSYEQYFGPGTRLTVT.

This clonotype appeared many times. The V and J genes are TRBV15 and TRBJ2-1; possible D gene TRBD2, 6 bases. The V end was cut by 8 bases, the J end by 5 bases, with 19 bases between. This CDR3 is 15 amino acids long. Germline V gene lookup returns CDR1 LNHNV and CDR2 YYDKDF (reference sequence). The CDR3 sequence is CATLGEVGGDNEQFF. The DNA of the CDR3 is TGTGCCACCTTGGGCGAGGTGGGGGGAGACAATGAGCAGTTCTTC. Based on the CDR3 plus reference TRBV15 and TRBJ2-1, the full variable domain is DAMVIQNPRYQVTQFGKPVTLSCSQTLNHNVMYWYQQKSSQAPKLLFHYYDKDFNNEADTPDNFQSRRPNTSFCFLDIRSPGLGDTAMYLCATLGEVGGDNEQFFGPGTRLTVL.

The sample holds a few counts of this clonotype. V usage is TRBV6-1 and J usage is TRBJ1-1; 7 bases are a match to TRBD1. This CDR3 contains 13 residues. V shed 6 bases, J shed 6 bases, and the junction held 7 bases outside the gene matches. Germline V lookup: CDR1 MNHNS, CDR2 SASEGT. The DNA of the CDR3 is TGTGCCAGCAGGACCCGACAGGGCGCTGAAGCTTTCTTT. Translated, it gives CASRTRQGAEAFF.

The chain uses TRBV7-9 and TRBJ2-2, with D maybe TRBD1 (5 bases). This CDR3 comprises 12 residues. Germline CDR1 is SEHNR and CDR2 is FQNEAQ (reference sequence). V was clipped by 5 bases and J by 6 bases, with 7 bases between them. This CDR3 is CASSPRAGELFF. The CDR3 DNA reads as TGTGCCAGCAGCCCCAGGGCCGGGGAGCTGTTTTTT. Supplemented by reference TRBV7-9 and TRBJ2-2, the full variable domain reads DTGVSQNPRHKITKRGQNVTFRCDPISEHNRLYWYRQTLGQGPEFLTYFQNEAQLEKSRLLSDRFSAERPKGSFSTLEIQRTEQGDSAMYLCASSPRAGELFFGEGSRLTVL.

This clonotype came up many times. This rearrangement joins TRBV7-2 to TRBJ2-7, with D perhaps matching TRBD1 or TRBD2 (5 bases each). This CDR3 is 15 amino acids long. Germline assignment: CDR1 SGHTA and CDR2 FQGNSA. Trimming took 5 bases from V and 0 from J, leaving 14 bases between them. CDR3 region: CASSPGRASSYEQYF. The DNA of the CDR3 is TGTGCCAGCAGCCCAGGGAGAGCCTCCTCCTACGAGCAGTACTTC.

This clonotype was detected ten times or more. The CDR3 sequence is CATSRERYSYNEQFF. CDR3 DNA: TGTGCCACCAGCAGAGAGCGATACTCCTACAATGAGCAGTTCTTC. The chain links TRBV15 to TRBJ2-1; the D is unclear. This CDR3 is 15 amino acids long. Trimming stripped 0 bases from V and 0 bases from J, with 6 bases between. CDR1 and CDR2 (germline): LNHNV, YYDKDF (reference sequence).

A few counts support this clonotype. The chain uses TRBV11-2 and TRBJ2-1; TRBD1 matches at 11 bases. Germline CDR1 SGHAT, CDR2 FQNNGV. The junction had 3 bases not matched to a gene; V was cut back by 6 bases and J by 8 bases. The CDR3 has 13 residues. The CDR3 coding sequence is TGTGCCAGCAGACGGACAGGGGGCCATGAGCAGTTCTTC. Translated, it gives CASRRTGGHEQFF. The full variable domain, with the rest looked up from reference TRBV11-2 and TRBJ2-1, is EAGVAQSPRYKIIEKRQSVAFWCNPISGHATLYWYQQILGQGPKLLIQFQNNGVVDDSQLPKDRFSAERLKGVDSTLKIQPAKLEDSAVYLCASRRTGGHEQFFGPGTRLTVL.

This clonotype was found many times. V gene TRBV12-3 or TRBV12-4 combines with J gene TRBJ1-6; 9 nucleotides line up with TRBD1. With 5 bases clipped from V and 9 bases from J, the junction kept 5 bases outside the gene matches. There are 14 residues in the CDR3. For the CDR3, the DNA is TGTGCCAGCAGTGGCCGGGACAGGGCTTCACCCCTCCACTTT. Translation: CASSGRDRASPLHF.

This clonotype came up many times. This chain links TRBV18 with TRBJ2-1; D unclear. Between the trimmed V and J ends, which lost 8 bases and 2 bases, there was a span of 19 bases. Germline lookup yields CDR1 KGHSH and CDR2 LQKENI. This CDR3 contains 16 residues. This CDR3 reads CASAKTVAVTYNEQFF. CDR3 DNA sequence: TGTGCCAGCGCTAAGACTGTTGCGGTCACCTACAATGAGCAGTTCTTC.

This clonotype was counted a few times. The chain joins TRBV6-2 or TRBV6-3 to TRBJ2-1; D gene uncertain. The CDR3 consists of 12 residues. CDR1 is MNHEY and CDR2 is SVGEGT in the germline V gene. Trimming left V 2 bases short and J 10 bases short, with 9 bases between. The CDR3 region is CASSYAPHEQFF. In DNA form, the CDR3 reads TGTGCCAGCAGTTACGCCCCCCACGAGCAGTTCTTC.

There are a few counts of this clonotype. The chain joins TRBV4-1 to TRBJ2-7; TRBD1 is a possible D gene (6 bases). CDR3 length: 13 amino acids. V shed 1 base and J shed 5 bases, with 9 bases lying between them. Germline V gene lookup returns CDR1 MGHRA and CDR2 YSYEKL. The CDR3 reads CASSQGWTDEQYF. CDR3 sequence (DNA): TGCGCCAGCAGCCAAGGTTGGACAGACGAGCAGTACTTC.

This clonotype has at least ten counts. This chain links TRBV2 with TRBJ2-3, with 12 bases identical to TRBD2. V lost 6 bases and J lost 7; bases outside the gene matches: 11. This CDR3 comprises 16 residues. The germline CDR1 and CDR2 sequences are SNHLY and FYNNEI. The DNA for the CDR3 is TGTGCCAGCAGCCCGAGGGGAGGACTAGCGGGGAATACGCAGTATTTT. Translation: CASSPRGGLAGNTQYF.

This chain uses TRBV9 with TRBJ2-1; D may be TRBD2 (7 bases). Germline CDR1 is SGDLS and CDR2 is YYNGEE. The V end lost 0 bases, the J end lost 3 bases, and 13 bases lay between the germline ends. The CDR3 consists of 16 residues. In nucleotides, the CDR3 is TGTGCCAGCAGCGTAGGAACGGGGGGCCTCTACAATGAGCAGTTCTTC. Amino acids: CASSVGTGGLYNEQFF.

The chain has TRBV7-9 and TRBJ1-2; D is possibly TRBD1 (6 bases). V dropped 1 base and J dropped 4 bases, with 16 bases sitting between them. Germline V gene sequence: CDR1 SEHNR, CDR2 FQNEAQ (reference sequence). This CDR3 spans 16 amino acids. The CDR3 bases are TGTGCCAGCAGCTTAGTATGGACAGATATGTTCTATGGCTACACCTTC. It is translated as CASSLVWTDMFYGYTF.

CDR3 DNA sequence: TGTGCTAGTGGTTTCGGCAAGGGGGATTCGTTGGGACCCCTCCACTTT. Translated: CASGFGKGDSLGPLHF. The chain has TRBV12-5 and TRBJ1-6; weak D call: TRBD1 (6 bases). CDR1 LGHNT and CDR2 FRNRAP come from the germline V gene. Between the trimmed V and J ends, which lost 3 bases and 12 bases, there was a span of 21 bases. The CDR3 spans 16 residues.

This clonotype has a count of ten or more. V and J are TRBV2 and TRBJ2-3, with D perhaps matching TRBD1 (6 bases). The CDR3 runs 15 residues. Germline CDR1 reads SNHLY; CDR2 reads FYNNEI. The V end lost 4 bases, the J end lost 4 bases, and 15 bases lay between the germline ends. The DNA of the CDR3 is TGTGCCAGCAGTGGCAGGGGTACTCCGGCAGATACGCAGTATTTT. Translated: CASSGRGTPADTQYF.

This clonotype was recorded at least ten times. V and J are TRBV12-3 or TRBV12-4 and TRBJ1-2, with 8 bases fitting TRBD1. V gave up 6 bases and J gave up 4 bases; unmatched junction bases: 1. This CDR3 region has 12 residues. The CDR3 nucleotides are TGTGCCAGCAGCGGACAGGGCTATGGCTACACCTTC. It translates to CASSGQGYGYTF.

This clonotype came up many times. The CDR3 spells CASSPTTVLSANTGELFF. The CDR3 DNA reads TGTGCCAGCAGTCCGACAACTGTACTATCCGCGAACACCGGGGAGCTGTTTTTT. J is TRBJ2-2 and V is TRBV2, with no clear D. The CDR3 consists of 18 residues. Between the trimmed V and J ends, which lost 5 bases and 0 bases, there was a span of 19 bases. CDR1 and CDR2 (germline): SNHLY, FYNNEI.

V and J are TRBV15 and TRBJ1-6; no firm D call. The V and J ends lost 5 bases and 8 bases respectively, with 16 bases between them. Germline V gives CDR1 LNHNV, CDR2 YYDKDF (reference sequence). This CDR3 is 15 amino acids long. This chain's CDR3 is CATSRSGFPDSPLHF. CDR3 nucleotide sequence: TGTGCCACCAGCCGTTCGGGATTCCCGGATTCACCCCTCCACTTT.

This clonotype was detected many times. This chain links TRBV6-1 with TRBJ1-4, with TRBD1 as a possible D gene (6 bases). The CDR3 runs to 17 residues. The germline gives CDR1 MNHNS, CDR2 SASEGT. V was shortened by 2 bases and J by 0 bases, with 13 bases between the two germline ends. In DNA form, the CDR3 reads TGTGCCAGCAGTGAAAGGGGACATTTTGCAACTAATGAAAAACTGTTTTTT. It is translated as CASSERGHFATNEKLFF.

The rearrangement joins TRBV13 to TRBJ1-3; D not certain. The CDR3 length is 14 residues. The V end was cut by 5 bases, the J end by 4 bases, with 12 bases between. Germline V gene sequence: CDR1 PRHDT, CDR2 FYEKMQ (reference sequence). The CDR3: CASSVTPSGNTIYF. CDR3 DNA: TGTGCCAGCAGCGTTACACCATCCGGAAACACCATATATTTT.

This clonotype was seen many times. The rearrangement joins TRBV28 to TRBJ1-2, with D unresolved. Germline V gene data show CDR1 as MDHEN and CDR2 as SYDVKM. The V end was cut by 5 bases, the J end by 7 bases, with 8 bases between. There are 11 residues in the CDR3. Here the CDR3 DNA reads TGTGCCAGCAGTCACTTATCTGGCTACACCTTC. Its translation is CASSHLSGYTF.

This clonotype showed up just a few times. The rearrangement uses TRBV5-6 and TRBJ2-3, with D perhaps matching TRBD1 (6 bases). V lost 4 bases and J lost 8, with 17 bases in between. The germline CDR1 and CDR2 sequences are SGHDT and YYEEEE. The CDR3 sequence is 14 residues long. CDR3: CASSNGQWTSTQYF. In DNA, the CDR3 is TGTGCCAGCAGCAATGGACAGTGGACGTCTACGCAGTATTTT.

V and J are TRBV4-1 and TRBJ2-1, with 10 bases aligning to TRBD2. The V and J ends lost 0 bases and 9 bases, in that order; junction bases with no gene match: 8. This CDR3 spans 16 amino acids. The germline V gene encodes CDR1 MGHRA and CDR2 YSYEKL. CDR3 in amino acids: CASSQERSGGAGEQFF. The CDR3 DNA sequence: TGCGCCAGCAGCCAAGAAAGGAGCGGGGGGGCGGGTGAGCAGTTCTTC.